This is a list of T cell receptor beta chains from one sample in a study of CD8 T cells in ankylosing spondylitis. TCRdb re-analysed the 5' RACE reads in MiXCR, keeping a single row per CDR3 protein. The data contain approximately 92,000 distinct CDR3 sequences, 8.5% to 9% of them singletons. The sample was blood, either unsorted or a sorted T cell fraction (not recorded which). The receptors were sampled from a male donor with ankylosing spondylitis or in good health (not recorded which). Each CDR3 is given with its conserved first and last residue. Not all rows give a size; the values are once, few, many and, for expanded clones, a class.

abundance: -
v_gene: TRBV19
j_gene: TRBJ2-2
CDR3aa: CATRNTGELFF

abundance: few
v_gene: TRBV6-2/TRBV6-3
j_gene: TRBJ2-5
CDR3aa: CASSQLAGDQETQYF

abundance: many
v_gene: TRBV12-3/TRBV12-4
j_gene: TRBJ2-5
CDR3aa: CASSLAGGSGVEETQYF

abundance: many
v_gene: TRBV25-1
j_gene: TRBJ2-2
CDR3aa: CASRPGQVNTGELFF

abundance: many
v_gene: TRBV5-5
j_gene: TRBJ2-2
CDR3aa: CASSSRTGFTGELFF

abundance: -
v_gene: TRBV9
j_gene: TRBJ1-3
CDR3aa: CASSVAHGESGNTIYF

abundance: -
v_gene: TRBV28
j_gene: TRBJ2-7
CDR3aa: CASSFSASMYEQYF

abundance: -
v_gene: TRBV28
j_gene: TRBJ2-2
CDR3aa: CASTGGPNTGELFF

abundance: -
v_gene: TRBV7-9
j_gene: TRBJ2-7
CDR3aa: CASSLSGVSYEQYF

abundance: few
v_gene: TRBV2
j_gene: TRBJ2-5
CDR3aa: CASLGGVETQYF

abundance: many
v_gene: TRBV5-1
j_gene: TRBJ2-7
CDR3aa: CASSLENVYEQYF

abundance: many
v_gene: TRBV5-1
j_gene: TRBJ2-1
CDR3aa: CASSLAVEGGEQFF

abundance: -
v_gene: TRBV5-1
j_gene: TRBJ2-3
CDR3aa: CASSQKLLAGGPTDTQYF

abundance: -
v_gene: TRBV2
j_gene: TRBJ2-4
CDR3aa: CASSDRGPTKNIQYF

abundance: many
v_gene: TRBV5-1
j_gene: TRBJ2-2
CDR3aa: CASSPRDSPTGELFF